Detailed here is one T cell receptor (beta chain). The sample belongs to a study of OX40 agonist ivuxolimab in advanced cancers. The overall study: The diagnoses of dose-escalation patients were hepatocellular carcinoma, melanoma, renal cell or head and neck cancer. Partial responses were achieved by three patients, one with hepatocellular carcinoma and two with cutaneous melanoma.

The germline V gene encodes CDR1 MNHEY and CDR2 SMNVEV (reference sequence). V lost 6 bases to trimming and J lost 4 bases; unmatched junction nucleotides: 4. This CDR3 comprises 14 residues. Profiled with immunoSEQ multiplex PCR; TCRdb holds only in-frame clones, not every one. This sample has around 79,000 clones, with about 91% found just once. The origin of this receptor is an adult with an advanced solid tumor such as melanoma, head and neck, liver or kidney cancer. The sequences come from CD4+ or CD8+ T cells sorted from blood, collected in a trial of the OX40 agonist ivuxolimab. This rearrangement joins TRBV27 to TRBJ1-5, with 9 bases identical to TRBD1. The DNA for the CDR3 is TGTGCCAGCAGGCCGGGACAGGGAAATCAGCCCCAGCATTTT. Translating it yields CASRPGQGNQPQHF.